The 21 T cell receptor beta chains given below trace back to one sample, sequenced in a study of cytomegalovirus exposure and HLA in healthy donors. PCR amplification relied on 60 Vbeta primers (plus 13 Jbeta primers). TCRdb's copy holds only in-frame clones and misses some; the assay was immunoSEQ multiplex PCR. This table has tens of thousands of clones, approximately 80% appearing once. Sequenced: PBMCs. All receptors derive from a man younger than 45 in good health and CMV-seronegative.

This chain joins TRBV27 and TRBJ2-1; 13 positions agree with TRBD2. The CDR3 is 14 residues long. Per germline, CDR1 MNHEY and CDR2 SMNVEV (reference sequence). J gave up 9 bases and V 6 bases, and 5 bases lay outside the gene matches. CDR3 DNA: TGTGCCAGCAGCTTGGGACTAGCGGGGAGTGAGCAGTTCTTC. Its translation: CASSLGLAGSEQFF.

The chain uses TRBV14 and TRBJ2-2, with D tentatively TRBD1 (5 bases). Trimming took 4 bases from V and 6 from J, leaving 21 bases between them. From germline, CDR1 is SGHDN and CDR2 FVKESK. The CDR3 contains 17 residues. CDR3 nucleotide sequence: TGTGCCAGCAGCCCCTTGAAGGCGACAGTAGTTTCCGGGGAGCTGTTTTTT. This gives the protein CASSPLKATVVSGELFF.

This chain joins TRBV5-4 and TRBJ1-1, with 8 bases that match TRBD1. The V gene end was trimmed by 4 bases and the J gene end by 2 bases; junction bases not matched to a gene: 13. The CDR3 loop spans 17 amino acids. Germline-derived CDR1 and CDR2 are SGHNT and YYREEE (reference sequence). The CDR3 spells CASSGGQAGGINTEAFF. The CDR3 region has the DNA TGTGCCAGCAGCGGGGGACAGGCAGGGGGGATAAACACTGAAGCTTTCTTT.

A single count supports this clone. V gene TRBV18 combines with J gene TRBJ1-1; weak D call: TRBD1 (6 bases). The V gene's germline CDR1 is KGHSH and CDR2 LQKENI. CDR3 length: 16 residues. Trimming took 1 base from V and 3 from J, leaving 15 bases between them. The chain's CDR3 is CASSPRQGKGDTEAFF. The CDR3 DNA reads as TGTGCCAGCTCACCACGCCAGGGAAAGGGGGACACTGAAGCTTTCTTT.

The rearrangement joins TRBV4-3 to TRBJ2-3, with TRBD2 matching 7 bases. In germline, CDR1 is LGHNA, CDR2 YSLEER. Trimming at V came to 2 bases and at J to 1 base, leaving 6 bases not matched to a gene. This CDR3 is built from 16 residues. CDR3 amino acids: CASSQTGLVGTDTQYF. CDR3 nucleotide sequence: TGCGCCAGCAGCCAAACCGGACTAGTTGGCACAGATACGCAGTATTTT.

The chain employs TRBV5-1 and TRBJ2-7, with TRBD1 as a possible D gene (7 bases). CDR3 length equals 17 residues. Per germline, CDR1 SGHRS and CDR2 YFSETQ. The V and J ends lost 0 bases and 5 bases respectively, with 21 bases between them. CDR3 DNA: TGCGCCAGCAGCTTGGATCCGTCAGGGGGAGGTGTCAACGAGCAGTACTTC. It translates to CASSLDPSGGGVNEQYF.

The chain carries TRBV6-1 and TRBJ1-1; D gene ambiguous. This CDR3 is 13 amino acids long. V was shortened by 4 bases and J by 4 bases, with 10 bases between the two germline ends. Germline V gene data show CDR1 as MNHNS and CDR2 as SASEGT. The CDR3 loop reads CASSGKGGTEAFF. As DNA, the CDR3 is TGTGCCAGCAGTGGAAAGGGAGGCACTGAAGCTTTCTTT.

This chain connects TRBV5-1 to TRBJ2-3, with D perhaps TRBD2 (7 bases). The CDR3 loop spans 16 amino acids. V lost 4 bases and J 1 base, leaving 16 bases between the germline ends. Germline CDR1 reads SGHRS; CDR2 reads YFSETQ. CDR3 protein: CASSPDSGGGTDTQYF. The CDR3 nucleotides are TGCGCCAGCAGCCCGGATTCGGGGGGCGGCACAGATACGCAGTATTTT.

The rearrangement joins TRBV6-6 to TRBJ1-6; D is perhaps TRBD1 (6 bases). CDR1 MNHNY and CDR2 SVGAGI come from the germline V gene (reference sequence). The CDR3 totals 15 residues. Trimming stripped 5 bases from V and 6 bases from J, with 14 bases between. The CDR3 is CASSQWTVGNSPLHF. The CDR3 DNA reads TGTGCCAGCAGTCAATGGACAGTCGGTAATTCACCCCTCCACTTT.

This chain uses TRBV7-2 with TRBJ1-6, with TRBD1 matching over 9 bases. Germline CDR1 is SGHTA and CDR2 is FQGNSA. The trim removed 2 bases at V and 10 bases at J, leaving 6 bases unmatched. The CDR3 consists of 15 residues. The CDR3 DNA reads TGTGCCAGCAGCTTATTCGACAGGGGGATATCACCCCTCCACTTT. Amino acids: CASSLFDRGISPLHF.

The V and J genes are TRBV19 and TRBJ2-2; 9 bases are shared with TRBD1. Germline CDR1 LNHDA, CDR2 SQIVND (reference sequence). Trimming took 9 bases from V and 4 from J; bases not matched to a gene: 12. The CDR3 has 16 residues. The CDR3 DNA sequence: TGTGCCAGCGGTAGCCGGACAGGGGTCGGCACCGGGGAGCTGTTTTTT. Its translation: CASGSRTGVGTGELFF.

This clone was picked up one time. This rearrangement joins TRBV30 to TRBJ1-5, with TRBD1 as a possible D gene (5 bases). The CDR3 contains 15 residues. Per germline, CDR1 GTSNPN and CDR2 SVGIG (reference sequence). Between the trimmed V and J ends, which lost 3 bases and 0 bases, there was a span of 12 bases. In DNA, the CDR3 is TGTGCCTGGAGCCCCGGTGACAGTAGCAATCAGCCCCAGCATTTT. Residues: CAWSPGDSSNQPQHF.

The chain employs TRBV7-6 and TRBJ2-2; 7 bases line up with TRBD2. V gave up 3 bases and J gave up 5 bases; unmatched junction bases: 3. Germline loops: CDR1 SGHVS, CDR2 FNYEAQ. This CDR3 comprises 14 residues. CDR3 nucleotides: TGTGCCAGCAGCTTGGACGGGGGGACCGGGGAGCTGTTTTTT. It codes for CASSLDGGTGELFF.

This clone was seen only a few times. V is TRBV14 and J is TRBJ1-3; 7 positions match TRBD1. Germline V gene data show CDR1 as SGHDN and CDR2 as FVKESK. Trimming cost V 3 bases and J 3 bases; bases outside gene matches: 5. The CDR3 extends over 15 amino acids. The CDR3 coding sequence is TGTGCCAGCAGCCAGACGACAGGGTTTGGAAACACCATATATTTT. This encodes CASSQTTGFGNTIYF. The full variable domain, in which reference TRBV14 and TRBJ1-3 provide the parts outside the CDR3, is EAGVTQFPSHSVIEKGQTVTLRCDPISGHDNLYWYRRVMGKEIKFLLHFVKESKQDESGMPNNRFLAERTGGTYSTLKVQPAELEDSGVYFCASSQTTGFGNTIYFGEGSWLTVV.

CDR3 in amino acids: CASSRSLAWEQYF. The CDR3 DNA reads as TGTGCCAGCAGTCGATCGCTAGCGTGGGAGCAGTACTTC. The V call is TRBV27, the J call TRBJ2-7, with TRBD2 as a possible D gene (6 bases). V lost 5 bases, J lost 7 bases, and 15 bases lay in between. From germline, CDR1 is MNHEY and CDR2 SMNVEV (reference sequence). The CDR3 spans 13 residues.

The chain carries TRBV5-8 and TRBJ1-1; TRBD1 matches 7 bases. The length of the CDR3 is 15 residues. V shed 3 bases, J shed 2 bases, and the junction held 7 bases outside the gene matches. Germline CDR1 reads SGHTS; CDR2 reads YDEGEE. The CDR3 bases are TGTGCCAGCAGCTCGAAAACAGGGGTAAACACTGAAGCTTTCTTT. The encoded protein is CASSSKTGVNTEAFF.

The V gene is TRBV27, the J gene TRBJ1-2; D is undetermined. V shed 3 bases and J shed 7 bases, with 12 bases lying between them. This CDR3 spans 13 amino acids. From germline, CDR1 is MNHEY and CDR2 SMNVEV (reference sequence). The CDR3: CASSLGGDGGYTF. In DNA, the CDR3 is TGTGCCAGCAGTTTGGGAGGAGATGGTGGCTACACCTTC.

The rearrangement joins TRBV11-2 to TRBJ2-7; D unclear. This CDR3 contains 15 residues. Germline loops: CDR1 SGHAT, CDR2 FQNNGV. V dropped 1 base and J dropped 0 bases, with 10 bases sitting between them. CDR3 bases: TGTGCCAGCAGCTTAGCCCAGGTTAGCTCCTACGAGCAGTACTTC. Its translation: CASSLAQVSSYEQYF.

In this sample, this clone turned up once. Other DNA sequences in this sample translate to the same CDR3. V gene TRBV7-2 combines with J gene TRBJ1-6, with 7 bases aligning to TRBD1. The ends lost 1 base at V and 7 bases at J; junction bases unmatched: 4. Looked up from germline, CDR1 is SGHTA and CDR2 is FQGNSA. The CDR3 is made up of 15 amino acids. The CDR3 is CASSLDQGGNSPLHF. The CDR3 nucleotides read TGTGCCAGCAGCTTAGATCAGGGGGGAAATTCACCCCTCCACTTT. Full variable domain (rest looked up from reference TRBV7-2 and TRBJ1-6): GAGVSQSPSNKVTEKGKDVELRCDPISGHTALYWYRQSLGQGLEFLIYFQGNSAPDKSGLPSDRFSAERTGGSVSTLTIQRTQQEDSAVYLCASSLDQGGNSPLHFGNGTRLTVT.

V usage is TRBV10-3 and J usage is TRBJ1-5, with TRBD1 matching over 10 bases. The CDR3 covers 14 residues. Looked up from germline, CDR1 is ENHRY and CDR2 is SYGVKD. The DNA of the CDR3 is TGTGGGACAGGGGGTGATTATAGCAATCAGCCCCAGCATTTT. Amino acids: CGTGGDYSNQPQHF.

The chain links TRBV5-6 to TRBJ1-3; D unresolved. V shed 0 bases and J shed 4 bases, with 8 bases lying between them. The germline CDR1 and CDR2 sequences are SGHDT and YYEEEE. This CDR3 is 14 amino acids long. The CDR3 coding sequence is TGTGCCAGCAGCTTGGGAGGGTCGGGAAACACCATATATTTT. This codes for CASSLGGSGNTIYF.